The sample holds many counts of the clone carrying this T cell receptor (beta chain). The antigen is unknown. MiXCR, run by TCRdb on the 5' RACE reads, gives a single entry per CDR3 protein. The sample includes 190,000 or so distinct CDR3 sequences, around 13% of them seen just once. The source of the sample is a study of CD8 T cells in ankylosing spondylitis. Study observations and caveats: Reportedly, significant enrichment of disease-linked clones occurred in matched ankylosing spondylitis synovial fluid. Within ankylosing spondylitis blood, a TCR beta motif made up of seven to nine highly homologous variants appeared to be characteristic. Disease-linked clones, CD8+, were relatively rare in peripheral blood.

The CDR3 runs to 18 residues. Trimming at V came to 4 bases and at J to 2 bases, leaving 18 bases not matched to a gene. Germline V gene sequence: CDR1 DFQATT, CDR2 SNEGSKA (reference sequence). The source of this sequence is a male donor with ankylosing spondylitis or in good health (not recorded which). Material for sequencing was blood, either unsorted or a sorted T cell fraction (not recorded which). The chain links TRBV20-1 to TRBJ2-7, with 9 bases matching TRBD2. The CDR3 is CSAIPVDVERGATYEQYF. CDR3 DNA: TGCAGTGCTATCCCCGTAGATGTGGAGCGGGGGGCCACCTACGAGCAGTACTTC.